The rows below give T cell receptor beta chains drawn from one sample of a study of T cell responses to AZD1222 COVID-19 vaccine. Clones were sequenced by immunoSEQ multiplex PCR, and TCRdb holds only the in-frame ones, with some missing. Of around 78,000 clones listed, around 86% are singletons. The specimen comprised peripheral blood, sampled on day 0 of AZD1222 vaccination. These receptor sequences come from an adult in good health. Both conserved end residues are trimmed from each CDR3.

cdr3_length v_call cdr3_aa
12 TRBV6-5 ASRDRRLNTEAF
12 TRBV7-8 ASSLGGTKQPQH
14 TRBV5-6 ASSLLLGRTNYGYT
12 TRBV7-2 ASRLGNMNTEAF
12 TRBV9 ASSVVSSGNTIY
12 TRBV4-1 ASSTTGVNTEAF
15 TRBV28 ASSLGADQYSNQPQH
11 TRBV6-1 ASSEALRDGYT
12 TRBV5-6 ASSLHHLNTEAF
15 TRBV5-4 ASSSLKGQITYNEQF
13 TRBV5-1 ASSRDSANTGELF
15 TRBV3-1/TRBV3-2 ASSQEPGAGRNTEAF
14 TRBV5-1 ASSAGQTELNTEAF
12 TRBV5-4 ASSLAGTGYEQF
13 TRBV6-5 ASRLQGYSNQPQH